This TCR beta chain was retrieved from a study of shared clonotypes between healthy human individuals. In the study overall: The plates for each donor numbered three CD4 naive, three CD4 memory, two CD8 naive and one CD8 memory.

Study-wide findings and caveats: Represented diversity, genetic and exposure-history alike, was limited by few donors. Tissues were not sampled, only blood, and their repertoires likely differ. All-four-donor shared clonotypes had higher generation probabilities than non-shared clonotypes did.

Profiled with immunoSEQ multiplex PCR; TCRdb holds only in-frame clones, not every one. The repertoire holds roughly 330,000 clones, with less than 85% as singletons. In the case of this clone: What it recognizes is unknown.

Germline lookup yields CDR1 SGHAT and CDR2 FQNNGV. Trimming took 10 bases from V and 7 from J, leaving 13 bases between them. CDR3 length equals 11 residues. The source material was memory CD4+ T cells sorted from blood. Subset of the sample: CD45RA-negative fraction. The gene calls are TRBV11-2 and TRBJ1-1; tentative D call: TRBD1 (5 bases). This TCR derives from a man younger than 45 in good health. CDR3: CATLPGGEAFF. The CDR3 DNA follows: TGTGCCACTCTTCCTGGGGGTGAAGCTTTCTTT.